These T cell receptor beta chains were read from a single sample in a study of cytomegalovirus exposure and HLA in healthy donors. Clones were read by immunoSEQ multiplex PCR, and TCRdb kept only the in-frame ones, dropping some. The profile shows approximately 280,000 clones, 80% to 90% of them singletons. Sequenced input: PBMCs. These receptor sequences come from a woman in her late teens or twenties in good health and CMV-seronegative. CDR3s include the opening cysteine and the closing phenylalanine or tryptophan. The order of the fields is V gene, J gene, clone size, D gene, CDR3 DNA, CDR3 protein. The D gene is left open where the match is weak. For some rows the clone size is stated as once, few or many, or as a class when expanded; others skip it.

>TRBV4-1|TRBJ2-5|.|.
TGCGCCAGCAGCCATGAGGAGACCCAGTACTTC
CASSHEETQYF
>TRBV6-5|TRBJ2-7|.|.
TGTGCCAGCAGTTACCTCCACGAGCAGTACTTC
CASSYLHEQYF
>TRBV19|TRBJ1-1|.|.
TGTGCCAGTAGTATCGGGGGGGGTCGCACTGAAGCTTTCTTT
CASSIGGGRTEAFF
>TRBV7-3|TRBJ2-1|.|TRBD1
TGTGCCAGCAGCTTATGGGACAGGGTTATCAATGAGCAGTTCTTC
CASSLWDRVINEQFF
>TRBV5-6|TRBJ2-3|.|.
TGTGCCAGCAGCTTTCGGTTGGCAGGGAGCACAGATACGCAGTATTTT
CASSFRLAGSTDTQYF
>TRBV7-9|TRBJ2-7|.|TRBD2
TGTTCCAGCAGCCCGGGGAGGGGAGAAGAGCAGTACTTC
CSSSPGRGEEQYF
>TRBV9|TRBJ1-4|.|TRBD1
TGTGCCAGCAGCGTCGAAACAGGGGTTAATGAAAAACTGTTTTTT
CASSVETGVNEKLFF
>TRBV10-1|TRBJ2-5|.|TRBD2
TGCGCCAGCAGTGAGTCGAGCGGGGGGGCCTTAGAGACCCAGTACTTC
CASSESSGGALETQYF
>TRBV27|TRBJ2-3|once|TRBD2
TGTGCCAGCAGTTTATTGTTAGCGGGGGCAGATACGCAGTATTTT
CASSLLLAGADTQYF
>TRBV9|TRBJ2-2|once|TRBD2
TGTGCCAGCAGCGTAGGACTGGGCGGGGGACCGAACACCGGGGAGCTGTTTTTT
CASSVGLGGGPNTGELFF
>TRBV11-2|TRBJ2-1|.|TRBD2
TGTGCCAGCAGCGCAGGGTACAGCGGGGTAAGCTCCTACAATGAGCAGTTCTTC
CASSAGYSGVSSYNEQFF
>TRBV5-6|TRBJ1-5|.|.
TGTGCCAGCAGCAGTTGGGGGGTCAATCAGCCCCAGCATTTT
CASSSWGVNQPQHF
>TRBV6-5|TRBJ1-2|few|TRBD1
TGTGCCAGCAGTTACTCCGGGACAGGGATCTATGGCTACACCTTC
CASSYSGTGIYGYTF
>TRBV27|TRBJ2-7|.|.
TGTGCCAGCAGTTCACTTGACAGACGCAACGAGCAGTACTTC
CASSSLDRRNEQYF
>TRBV11-2|TRBJ2-5|.|TRBD1
TGTGCCAGCAGTCCAAGGACAGGGGAAGAGACCCAGTACTTC
CASSPRTGEETQYF
>TRBV7-9|TRBJ2-3|.|.
TGTGCCAGCAGCCCACGACTCACGGCCTTATCTAGCACAGATACGCAGTATTTT
CASSPRLTALSSTDTQYF
>TRBV18|TRBJ1-4|once|TRBD1
TGTGCCAGCTCCCCGGACAGGGGAAGTGAAAAACTGTTTTTT
CASSPDRGSEKLFF
>TRBV6-5|TRBJ1-1|.|TRBD1
TGTGCCAGCTCCGGGACAGGGGTAAAGAGGATTGAAGCTTTCTTT
CASSGTGVKRIEAFF
>TRBV6-4|TRBJ2-7|once|.
TGTGCCAGCTTGCGACGGACAGATCTAGACGAGCAGTACTTC
CASLRRTDLDEQYF
>TRBV7-9|TRBJ2-1|once|.
TGTGCCAGCAGCTTATCGAATGAGCAGTTCTTC
CASSLSNEQFF
>TRBV6-5|TRBJ2-7|.|.
TGTGCCAGCAGTTCCCCCCGACTCGAGCAGTACTTC
CASSSPRLEQYF
>TRBV6-5|TRBJ1-4|.|.
TGTGCCAGCAGCCGGGAGAAATCTAATGAAAAACTGTTTTTT
CASSREKSNEKLFF